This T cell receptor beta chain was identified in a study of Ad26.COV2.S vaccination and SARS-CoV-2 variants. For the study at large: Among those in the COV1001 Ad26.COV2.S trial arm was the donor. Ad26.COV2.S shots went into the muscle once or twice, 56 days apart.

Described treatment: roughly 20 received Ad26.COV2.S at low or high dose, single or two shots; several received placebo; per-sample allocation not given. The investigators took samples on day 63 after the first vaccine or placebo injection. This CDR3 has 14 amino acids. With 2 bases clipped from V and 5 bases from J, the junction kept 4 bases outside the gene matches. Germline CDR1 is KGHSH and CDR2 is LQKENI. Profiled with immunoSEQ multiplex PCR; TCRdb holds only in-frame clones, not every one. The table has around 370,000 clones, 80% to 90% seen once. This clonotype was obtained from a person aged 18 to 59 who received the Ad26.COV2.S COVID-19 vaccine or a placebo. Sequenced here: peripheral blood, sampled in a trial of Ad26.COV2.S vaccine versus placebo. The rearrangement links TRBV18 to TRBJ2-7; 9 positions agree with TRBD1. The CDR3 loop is CASSPGQGRNEQYF. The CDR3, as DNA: TGTGCCAGCTCACCAGGACAGGGGAGGAACGAGCAGTACTTC.